The rows below give T cell receptor beta chains drawn from one sample of a study of Siglec-9 on CD8 T cells in melanoma. Data came from immunoSEQ multiplex PCR; TCRdb stores just in-frame clones and leaves some out. Among approximately 35,000 clones listed, 65% to 85% were seen once. The specimen sequenced was Siglec-9- CD8+ T cells sorted from blood. The origin of the receptors is a human donor in good health. Both conserved end residues are part of each CDR3. The order of the fields is V gene, CDR3 length, clone size, J gene, D gene, CDR3 protein, CDR3 DNA. D genes are given only for firm matches. Size values are once, few and many counts, or a class for expanded clones, and some rows have none.

V gene: TRBV11-2
CDR3 length: 13
clone size: .
J gene: TRBJ1-1
D gene: .
CDR3 protein: CASSLRGYTEAFF
CDR3 DNA: TGTGCCAGCAGCTTAAGAGGATACACTGAAGCTTTCTTT

V gene: TRBV10-2
CDR3 length: 15
clone size: few
J gene: TRBJ1-6
D gene: .
CDR3 protein: CASSVTGSYNSPLHF
CDR3 DNA: TGCGCCAGCAGTGTCACGGGTTCCTATAATTCACCCCTCCACTTT

V gene: TRBV6-1
CDR3 length: 16
clone size: .
J gene: TRBJ2-5
D gene: .
CDR3 protein: CASSEQAGGEQETQYF
CDR3 DNA: TGTGCCAGCAGTGAACAGGCAGGTGGAGAGCAAGAGACCCAGTACTTC

V gene: TRBV7-9
CDR3 length: 12
clone size: .
J gene: TRBJ1-1
D gene: .
CDR3 protein: CASSLGQREAFF
CDR3 DNA: TGTGCCAGCAGCTTAGGACAGAGAGAAGCTTTCTTT

V gene: TRBV6-5
CDR3 length: 15
clone size: once
J gene: TRBJ2-1
D gene: TRBD1
CDR3 protein: CASSAGTAPYNEQFF
CDR3 DNA: TGTGCCAGCAGTGCCGGGACAGCACCTTACAATGAGCAGTTCTTC

V gene: TRBV6-1
CDR3 length: 18
clone size: .
J gene: TRBJ2-1
D gene: TRBD1
CDR3 protein: CASSEHGTGAIPYNEQFF
CDR3 DNA: TGTGCCAGCAGTGAACACGGGACAGGGGCGATCCCTTACAATGAGCAGTTCTTC

V gene: TRBV6-4
CDR3 length: 15
clone size: once
J gene: TRBJ1-4
D gene: .
CDR3 protein: CASIRDRPINEKLFF
CDR3 DNA: TGTGCCAGCATACGGGACCGGCCTATCAATGAAAAACTGTTTTTT

V gene: TRBV6-1
CDR3 length: 13
clone size: .
J gene: TRBJ1-2
D gene: TRBD1
CDR3 protein: CAIPGQRSGGYTF
CDR3 DNA: TGTGCCATTCCGGGACAGCGATCGGGGGGCTACACCTTC

V gene: TRBV30
CDR3 length: 14
clone size: .
J gene: TRBJ2-7
D gene: .
CDR3 protein: CAWSHDSSSYEQYF
CDR3 DNA: TGTGCCTGGAGTCACGACAGTAGCTCCTACGAGCAGTACTTC

V gene: TRBV6-5
CDR3 length: 13
clone size: .
J gene: TRBJ2-2
D gene: .
CDR3 protein: CASSYRDTGELFF
CDR3 DNA: TGTGCCAGCAGTTACAGGGATACCGGGGAGCTGTTTTTT

V gene: TRBV11-2
CDR3 length: 15
clone size: .
J gene: TRBJ2-3
D gene: .
CDR3 protein: CASSSIADRTDTQYF
CDR3 DNA: TGTGCCAGCAGCTCGATAGCGGACCGCACAGATACGCAGTATTTT

V gene: TRBV7-9
CDR3 length: 15
clone size: .
J gene: TRBJ1-2
D gene: .
CDR3 protein: CASSLVRGSNYGYTF
CDR3 DNA: TGTGCCAGCAGCTTAGTGCGGGGCTCTAACTATGGCTACACCTTC

V gene: TRBV5-6
CDR3 length: 14
clone size: .
J gene: TRBJ2-2
D gene: TRBD2
CDR3 protein: CASSERGVTGELFF
CDR3 DNA: TGTGCCAGCAGCGAGCGGGGGGTCACCGGGGAGCTGTTTTTT

V gene: TRBV28
CDR3 length: 20
clone size: .
J gene: TRBJ2-7
D gene: TRBD2
CDR3 protein: CASSLGRRLAGGPLSYEQYF
CDR3 DNA: TGTGCCAGCAGTTTGGGACGCCGACTAGCGGGAGGACCCCTCTCCTACGAGCAGTACTTC

V gene: TRBV4-2
CDR3 length: 16
clone size: .
J gene: TRBJ2-1
D gene: .
CDR3 protein: CASSQELRAPYNEQFF
CDR3 DNA: TGTGCCAGCAGCCAAGAGCTCCGGGCCCCCTACAATGAGCAGTTCTTC

V gene: TRBV7-6
CDR3 length: 15
clone size: .
J gene: TRBJ2-3
D gene: .
CDR3 protein: CASSLRPEKGDTQYF
CDR3 DNA: TGTGCCAGCAGCTTAAGGCCGGAGAAAGGAGATACGCAGTATTTT

V gene: TRBV28
CDR3 length: 14
clone size: .
J gene: TRBJ2-3
D gene: .
CDR3 protein: CASSLLGREDTQYF
CDR3 DNA: TGTGCCAGCAGTTTATTAGGCCGAGAGGATACGCAGTATTTT

V gene: TRBV28
CDR3 length: 16
clone size: .
J gene: TRBJ2-7
D gene: TRBD2
CDR3 protein: CASSLLKGGRVYEQYF
CDR3 DNA: TGTGCCAGCAGTTTGCTTAAGGGCGGGAGGGTCTACGAGCAGTACTTC

V gene: TRBV7-9
CDR3 length: 14
clone size: once
J gene: TRBJ2-7
D gene: .
CDR3 protein: CASSLEGGAYEQYF
CDR3 DNA: TGTGCCAGCAGCCTGGAGGGGGGAGCCTACGAGCAGTACTTC

V gene: TRBV7-9
CDR3 length: 13
clone size: .
J gene: TRBJ2-7
D gene: .
CDR3 protein: CASSPTGSNEQYF
CDR3 DNA: TGTGCCAGCAGCCCCACGGGGTCCAACGAGCAGTACTTC

V gene: TRBV4-1
CDR3 length: 16
clone size: once
J gene: TRBJ2-7
D gene: .
CDR3 protein: CASSQDRLEGMDEQYF
CDR3 DNA: TGCGCCAGCAGCCAAGATCGGTTAGAGGGGATGGACGAGCAGTACTTC

V gene: TRBV10-3
CDR3 length: 17
clone size: once
J gene: TRBJ2-2
D gene: TRBD1
CDR3 protein: CAISVGQGAFDTGELFF
CDR3 DNA: TGTGCCATCAGTGTCGGACAGGGGGCTTTTGACACCGGGGAGCTGTTTTTT

V gene: TRBV7-9
CDR3 length: 12
clone size: .
J gene: TRBJ2-7
D gene: .
CDR3 protein: CASSPGHYEQYF
CDR3 DNA: TGTGCCAGCAGTCCAGGACATTACGAGCAGTACTTC

V gene: TRBV28
CDR3 length: 14
clone size: .
J gene: TRBJ2-1
D gene: TRBD1
CDR3 protein: CASSDRVSYNEQFF
CDR3 DNA: TGTGCCAGCAGTGACAGGGTTAGCTACAATGAGCAGTTCTTC

V gene: TRBV7-9
CDR3 length: 12
clone size: few
J gene: TRBJ1-5
D gene: .
CDR3 protein: CASSSGDQPQHF
CDR3 DNA: TGTGCCAGCAGCTCAGGGGATCAGCCCCAGCATTTT

V gene: TRBV7-9
CDR3 length: 14
clone size: .
J gene: TRBJ1-5
D gene: .
CDR3 protein: CASSFGESNQPQHF
CDR3 DNA: TGTGCCAGCAGCTTCGGGGAAAGCAATCAGCCCCAGCATTTT

V gene: TRBV13
CDR3 length: 13
clone size: .
J gene: TRBJ2-2
D gene: .
CDR3 protein: CASSLETAGELFF
CDR3 DNA: TGTGCCAGCAGCTTAGAGACGGCCGGGGAGCTGTTTTTT

V gene: TRBV11-2
CDR3 length: 15
clone size: .
J gene: TRBJ1-1
D gene: .
CDR3 protein: CASSLSAGLNTEAFF
CDR3 DNA: TGTGCCAGCAGCCTCTCCGCAGGACTAAACACTGAAGCTTTCTTT

V gene: TRBV5-4
CDR3 length: 14
clone size: .
J gene: TRBJ2-7
D gene: .
CDR3 protein: CASSLGDHPYEQYF
CDR3 DNA: TGTGCCAGCAGCTTGGGGGACCATCCCTACGAGCAGTACTTC

V gene: TRBV7-8
CDR3 length: 16
clone size: .
J gene: TRBJ2-3
D gene: TRBD2
CDR3 protein: CASSTWTSVSTDTQYF
CDR3 DNA: TGTGCCAGCAGCACCTGGACTAGCGTTTCCACAGATACGCAGTATTTT

V gene: TRBV7-9
CDR3 length: 12
clone size: few
J gene: TRBJ2-7
D gene: .
CDR3 protein: CASSAGTYEQYF
CDR3 DNA: TGTGCCAGCAGCGCGGGAACCTACGAGCAGTACTTC

V gene: TRBV28
CDR3 length: 14
clone size: .
J gene: TRBJ1-1
D gene: .
CDR3 protein: CASSFRGENTEAFF
CDR3 DNA: TGTGCCAGCAGTTTTCGGGGAGAGAACACTGAAGCTTTCTTT

V gene: TRBV10-3
CDR3 length: 15
clone size: .
J gene: TRBJ1-3
D gene: .
CDR3 protein: CAKLRDTRSGNTIYF
CDR3 DNA: TGTGCCAAGCTCCGGGACACTCGCTCTGGAAACACCATATATTTT

V gene: TRBV18
CDR3 length: 15
clone size: .
J gene: TRBJ1-4
D gene: .
CDR3 protein: CASSALEGLGEKLFF
CDR3 DNA: TGTGCCAGCTCAGCCCTCGAGGGGCTTGGTGAAAAACTGTTTTTT

V gene: TRBV27
CDR3 length: 12
clone size: .
J gene: TRBJ2-1
D gene: TRBD2
CDR3 protein: CASRGLAGEQFF
CDR3 DNA: TGTGCCAGCAGAGGACTAGCGGGCGAGCAGTTCTTC

V gene: TRBV2
CDR3 length: 17
clone size: .
J gene: TRBJ1-2
D gene: .
CDR3 protein: CASSSRDGYLPNYGYTF
CDR3 DNA: TGTGCCAGCAGCAGCCGGGACGGCTATCTACCTAACTATGGCTACACCTTC

V gene: TRBV6-4
CDR3 length: 14
clone size: .
J gene: TRBJ2-3
D gene: .
CDR3 protein: CASSLSGAADTQYF
CDR3 DNA: TGTGCCAGCAGTCTTTCGGGAGCGGCAGATACGCAGTATTTT

V gene: TRBV5-4
CDR3 length: 15
clone size: .
J gene: TRBJ2-7
D gene: TRBD1
CDR3 protein: CASSWGGDRGREQYF
CDR3 DNA: TGTGCCAGCAGCTGGGGCGGGGACAGGGGTCGCGAGCAGTACTTC